This passage covers 9 T cell receptor beta chains from one sample sequenced in a study of blood T cell repertoires in COVID-19. Clones were sequenced by immunoSEQ multiplex PCR, and TCRdb holds only the in-frame ones, with some missing. The sample has almost 300,000 clones, under 90% seen once. Sequencing input: peripheral blood. These receptors all stem from a young woman with COVID-19, enrolled during active disease.

The rearrangement joins TRBV6-5 to TRBJ2-1; 9 bases are shared with TRBD2. Germline trimming cut 11 bases from V and 6 bases from J; bases unmatched to any gene: 8. This CDR3 is 13 amino acids long. From germline, CDR1 is MNHEY and CDR2 SVGAGI. CDR3: CASGAGGRNEQFF. CDR3 DNA: TGTGCCTCAGGGGCGGGGGGGCGCAATGAGCAGTTCTTC.

The rearrangement uses TRBV3-1 (or the pseudogene TRBV3-2) and TRBJ1-1; TRBD1 aligns across 7 bases. This CDR3 region has 14 residues. V was clipped by 6 bases and J by 4 bases; unmatched bases: 8. CDR1 and CDR2 from the germline V gene are LGHDT and YNNKEL (reference sequence). The CDR3 DNA follows: TGTGCCAGCAGTTACAGGGGATACGGCACTGAAGCTTTCTTT. Residues: CASSYRGYGTEAFF.

The genes are TRBV6-5 and TRBJ2-1; 9 bases fit TRBD1. The V gene's germline CDR1 is MNHEY and CDR2 SVGAGI. V trimming: 6 bases; J trimming: 14 bases; junction bases outside the gene matches: 11. The CDR3 is made up of 13 amino acids. CDR3 residues: CASSQSSGTGKFF. CDR3 in DNA: TGTGCCAGCAGCCAATCGTCCGGGACAGGGAAGTTCTTC.

This clone was picked up one time. The chain uses TRBV28 and TRBJ1-1, with TRBD1 identical over 9 bases. J gave up 6 bases and V 6 bases, and 8 bases lay outside the gene matches. This CDR3 has 14 amino acids. Per the germline V gene, CDR1 is MDHEN and CDR2 is SYDVKM. The CDR3 bases are TGTGCCAGCAGGAATAGACAGGGGGTCCCTGAAGCTTTCTTT. The encoded protein is CASRNRQGVPEAFF.

V gene TRBV6-5 combines with J gene TRBJ2-3, with D unresolved. The CDR3 extends over 14 amino acids. Germline V gives CDR1 MNHEY, CDR2 SVGAGI. V lost 4 bases and J 4 bases, leaving 12 bases between the germline ends. CDR3 bases: TGTGCCAGCAGTTTAGACTCCGTCCCAGATACGCAGTATTTT. This encodes CASSLDSVPDTQYF.

This clone was counted between two and nine times. The chain has TRBV2 and TRBJ1-1; no firm D call. V was trimmed by 2 bases and J by 6 bases, leaving 16 bases between them. This CDR3 spans 15 amino acids. CDR1 SNHLY and CDR2 FYNNEI come from the germline V gene. In DNA, the CDR3 is TGTGCCAGCAGTGAACGCGCCGGGGTGTCGGCTGAAGCTTTCTTT. Its translation is CASSERAGVSAEAFF.

The J gene is TRBJ1-4, the V gene TRBV2; TRBD1 agrees at 8 bases. The CDR3 has 13 amino acids. V trimming: 4 bases; J trimming: 7 bases; junction bases outside the gene matches: 2. Per the germline V gene, CDR1 is SNHLY and CDR2 is FYNNEI. CDR3 nucleotides: TGTGCCAGCAGTGCCACAGGGGGTGAAAAACTGTTTTTT. Translating it yields CASSATGGEKLFF.

The V and J genes are TRBV19 and TRBJ1-2; TRBD1 agrees at 8 bases. CDR1 is LNHDA and CDR2 is SQIVND in the germline V gene (reference sequence). Trimming took 8 bases from V and 3 from J; bases not matched to a gene: 11. The CDR3 has 15 residues. CDR3 nucleotides: TGTGCCAGTGCTTCCGGACAGGGACTTTACTATGGCTACACCTTC. This sequence encodes CASASGQGLYYGYTF.

This chain links TRBV5-4 with TRBJ2-1; the match to TRBD2 covers 10 bases. V trimming: 2 bases; J trimming: 0 bases; junction bases outside the gene matches: 2. In germline, CDR1 is SGHNT, CDR2 YYREEE (reference sequence). This CDR3 contains 16 residues. The CDR3 is CASSFSGGFSYNEQFF. The CDR3 nucleotides read TGTGCCAGCAGCTTTAGCGGGGGGTTCTCCTACAATGAGCAGTTCTTC.